This is a list of T cell receptor beta chains from one sample in a study of blood T cell repertoires in COVID-19. Using immunoSEQ multiplex PCR, the repertoire was profiled, and TCRdb retains in-frame clones only, with some absent. The data contain under 150,000 clones, roughly 89% of them singletons. What was sequenced was peripheral blood. The receptor source for this set is a woman aged 40 to 49 with acute or convalescent COVID-19. The conserved cysteine and the conserved F or W are not part of the CDR3 here.

>TRBV30|TRBJ2-7
AWTPGQGAYEQY
>TRBV5-1|TRBJ1-2
ASSLARENYGYT
>TRBV19|TRBJ1-5
ASSIVLGQGGIGNQPQH
>TRBV7-9|TRBJ1-4
ASSFLREKLF
>TRBV7-6|TRBJ1-1
ASSLRQGGTTEAF
>TRBV4-2|TRBJ1-1
ASSQLWASEAF
>TRBV25-1|TRBJ2-4
ASRGGLRNIQY
>TRBV6-2/TRBV6-3|TRBJ1-2
ASSYATGGSGYT
>TRBV5-8|TRBJ1-5
ASSPTGYIGQPQH
>TRBV3-1/TRBV3-2|TRBJ1-1
ASSQALNTEAF
>TRBV10-3|TRBJ2-3
AISLTRGSTDTQY
>TRBV7-2|TRBJ1-2
ASSPGQGYGYT